This T cell receptor (beta chain) was profiled in a study of blood T cell repertoires in COVID-19. Here immunoSEQ multiplex PCR was the method, and the copy in TCRdb shows in-frame clones only, minus some. The sample yields about 370,000 clones, 75% to 90% seen once. Sequencing was carried out using PBMCs or T cells enriched from blood (not recorded which). This receptor was identified in a man younger than 30 who had recovered from COVID-19.

The DNA for the CDR3 is TGTGCCAGCAGCGCCCGGAGAGCGGGGGGACTCACAGATACGCAGTATTTT. Translating gives CASSARRAGGLTDTQYF. The V call is TRBV9, the J call TRBJ2-3; 9 bases are shared with TRBD2. The CDR3 runs 17 residues. Trimming removed 3 bases from V and 2 bases from J; junction bases left unmatched: 10. CDR1 and CDR2 (germline): SGDLS, YYNGEE.